This T cell receptor (beta chain) was sequenced for a study of blood T cell repertoires in COVID-19. V lost 4 bases and J 5 bases, leaving 17 bases between the germline ends. The CDR3 runs 14 residues. Germline-derived CDR1 and CDR2 are SQVTM and ANQGSEA. Measured with immunoSEQ multiplex PCR; TCRdb has only the in-frame clones, and not every one. The sample yields 30,000 to 40,000 clones, roughly 87% seen once. The chain carries TRBV29-1 and TRBJ1-1, with no clear D. Sequencing used peripheral blood. The receptor comes from a woman aged 55-69 years with active COVID-19. CDR3 in amino acids: CSVGPFLTRTEAFF. CDR3 sequence (DNA): TGCAGCGTTGGACCTTTTTTAACGAGGACTGAAGCTTTCTTT.